One and the same sample provided the 26 T cell receptor beta chains below, sequenced in a study of CD8 T cells in ankylosing spondylitis (dated by TCRdb to the late 2010s). The library was made by 5' RACE. Sequencing instrument: Illumina HiSeq 2500. TCRdb redid the processing of the public reads, applying fastp at Q25 and MiXCR, and retained in-frame beta chains. Each entry merges the rows of one CDR3 protein and shows their most common DNA and genes. For this sample there are roughly 200,000 distinct CDR3 sequences; roughly 12% appear just once. The ten largest clones take up 15% to 20% of the sample. Sequenced: blood, either unsorted or a sorted T cell fraction (not recorded which). The receptors derive from a male donor with ankylosing spondylitis or in good health (not recorded which).

This sequence joins TRBV20-1 and TRBJ2-7; TRBD2 aligns across 8 bases. The V gene's germline CDR1 is DFQATT and CDR2 SNEGSKA (reference sequence). The length of the CDR3 is 16 residues. The V segment lost 0 bases and the J segment 5 bases; nucleotides outside the gene matches: 12. CDR3 sequence: CSARDFGRANGDEQYF. CDR3 DNA: TGCAGTGCTAGAGATTTCGGGAGGGCCAACGGCGACGAGCAGTACTTC.

There are many counts of this clonotype. The chain joins TRBV4-1 to TRBJ2-7; possibly TRBD1 or TRBD2 for D (5 bases each). CDR3 size: 15 residues. The germline gives CDR1 MGHRA, CDR2 YSYEKL. V was clipped by 5 bases and J by 9 bases, with 23 bases between them. CDR3 protein: CASSTFAGTQMSQYF. CDR3 in DNA: TGCGCCAGCAGCACCTTCGCCGGGACCCAAATGTCGCAGTACTTC.

This sequence joins TRBV12-3 or TRBV12-4 and TRBJ2-2; 10 bases agree with TRBD2. Unmatched junction bases numbered 7, after V lost 6 bases and J lost 6 bases. The CDR3 extends over 15 amino acids. CDR3 bases: TGTGCCAGCAGCCCACTAGCGGGAATGGCCGGGGAGCTGTTTTTT. This gives the protein CASSPLAGMAGELFF.

This chain joins TRBV10-3 and TRBJ2-7, with 8 nucleotides matching TRBD1. The germline V gene encodes CDR1 ENHRY and CDR2 SYGVKD. The V and J ends lost 3 bases and 1 base, in that order; junction bases with no gene match: 8. CDR3 length equals 16 residues. The CDR3 nucleotides read TGTGCCATCAGTGATCCCACAGGGGGTGCTTCCTACGAGCAGTACTTC. It translates to CAISDPTGGASYEQYF.

This clonotype has a handful of counts. The chain employs TRBV6-4 and TRBJ2-3, with 13 bases matching TRBD2. This CDR3 has 17 amino acids. V lost 4 bases to trimming and J lost 5 bases; unmatched junction nucleotides: 9. Germline V gene lookup returns CDR1 MRHNA and CDR2 SNTAGT. The CDR3 DNA is TGTGCCAGCAGTGCGGGACTAGCGGGATCCTCGCTAGATACGCAGTATTTT. Encoded protein: CASSAGLAGSSLDTQYF.

This clonotype was observed a few times. The chain joins TRBV10-2 to TRBJ2-1; D gene ambiguous. Germline CDR1 and CDR2: WSHSY and SAAADI. CDR3 size: 14 residues. Trimming removed 6 bases from V and 0 bases from J, with 9 bases in between. Here the CDR3 reads CASRPFLSYNEQFF. Written as DNA, the CDR3 is TGCGCCAGCAGGCCATTTCTCTCCTACAATGAGCAGTTCTTC.

V gene TRBV11-2 combines with J gene TRBJ2-3; the D is unclear. The V gene's germline CDR1 is SGHAT and CDR2 FQNNGV. Trimming removed 4 bases from V and 6 bases from J, with 11 bases in between. There are 13 residues in the CDR3. The CDR3 region is CASSSGLGDTQYF. The CDR3 DNA sequence: TGTGCCAGCAGCTCGGGCCTTGGGGATACGCAGTATTTT.

The J gene is TRBJ2-6, the V gene TRBV12-3 or TRBV12-4, with a tentative D call TRBD1 (6 bases). The CDR3 consists of 18 residues. V lost 3 bases and J 4 bases, leaving 19 bases between the germline ends. The DNA of the CDR3 is TGTGCCAGCAGTTTCAGTCCAGGGGAATCTCCCGGGGCCAACGTCCTGACTTTC. Residues: CASSFSPGESPGANVLTF.

This chain uses TRBV27 with TRBJ2-3, with D perhaps TRBD2 (7 bases). The V gene's germline CDR1 is MNHEY and CDR2 SMNVEV (reference sequence). V lost 0 bases, J lost 6 bases, and 19 bases lay in between. CDR3 length: 17 amino acids. The DNA for the CDR3 is TGTGCCAGCAGTTTATCTGGGGGGGGCTCAAGAGCGGATACGCAGTATTTT. Translating gives CASSLSGGGSRADTQYF.

The chain has TRBV6-6 and TRBJ2-7; the D gene is possibly TRBD1 (6 bases). From germline, CDR1 is MNHNY and CDR2 SVGAGI (reference sequence). V dropped 2 bases and J dropped 3 bases, with 8 bases sitting between them. This CDR3 contains 13 residues. CDR3 in DNA: TGTGCCAGCAGTTACACGGACAGCTACGAGCAGTACTTC. It yields the protein CASSYTDSYEQYF.

The chain has TRBV4-1 and TRBJ2-3, with TRBD2 matching over 13 bases. The V gene end was trimmed by 3 bases and the J gene end by 2 bases; junction bases not matched to a gene: 26. This CDR3 has 24 residues. Germline-derived CDR1 and CDR2 are MGHRA and YSYEKL. Written as DNA, the CDR3 is TGCGCCAGCAGCCACCCCCTGCAGGGTTCTGCAGGACTAGCGGGAGATTGGGACACAGATACGCAGTATTTT. This sequence encodes CASSHPLQGSAGLAGDWDTDTQYF.

This clonotype was recorded many times. The gene calls are TRBV6-2 or TRBV6-3 and TRBJ1-2; no definite D call. The V gene lost 6 bases and the J gene lost 13 bases, with 21 bases spanning the gap. Per the germline V gene, CDR1 is MNHEY and CDR2 is SVGEGT. CDR3 length: 13 residues. The CDR3 protein is CASSHSSRETSTF. In DNA form, the CDR3 reads TGTGCCAGCAGCCACTCAAGCCGGGAGACTAGCACCTTC.

This clonotype showed up just a few times. The V gene is TRBV20-1, the J gene TRBJ2-7, with 8 positions matching TRBD1. The CDR3 length is 12 residues. V dropped 1 base and J dropped 5; count of bases not matched to a gene: 1. The germline CDR1 and CDR2 sequences are DFQATT and SNEGSKA (reference sequence). The CDR3 bases are TGCAGTGCTAGAGGGACAGGGAACGAGCAGTACTTC. Its protein is CSARGTGNEQYF.

The chain carries TRBV12-3 or TRBV12-4 and TRBJ2-7; maybe TRBD2 (5 bases). The length of the CDR3 is 13 residues. Trimming removed 3 bases at V and 6 bases at J, with 12 bases between. The CDR3 loop reads CASSFSGFREQYF. CDR3 coding DNA: TGTGCCAGCAGTTTTTCGGGGTTCCGCGAGCAGTACTTC.

This clonotype was counted between two and nine times. This rearrangement joins TRBV2 to TRBJ2-2, with unresolved D. Germline CDR1 reads SNHLY; CDR2 reads FYNNEI. V lost 9 bases and J lost 4, with 9 bases in between. This CDR3 is built from 12 residues. The CDR3 sequence: CASFVGTGELFF. The DNA of the CDR3 is TGTGCCAGTTTCGTAGGCACCGGGGAGCTGTTTTTT. Full variable domain (rest looked up from reference TRBV2 and TRBJ2-2): EPEVTQTPSHQVTQMGQEVILRCVPISNHLYFYWYRQILGQKVEFLVSFYNNEISEKSEIFDDQFSVERPDGSNFTLKIRSTKLEDSAMYFCASFVGTGELFFGEGSRLTVL.

This clonotype has a count of ten or more. This chain connects TRBV7-8 to TRBJ1-4, with TRBD1 as a possible D gene (5 bases). V was pared by 5 bases and J by 0 bases, with 13 bases between. The CDR3 loop spans 16 amino acids. Germline-derived CDR1 and CDR2 are SGHVS and FQNEAQ. As DNA, the CDR3 is TGTGCCAGCAGCCAAGCGGGACTAGCAACTAATGAAAAACTGTTTTTT. Amino acid sequence: CASSQAGLATNEKLFF.

V gene TRBV5-1 combines with J gene TRBJ2-3; 10 nucleotides agree with TRBD2. The CDR3 spans 17 residues. J was trimmed by 4 bases and V by 0 bases; bases with no gene match: 8. Per the germline V gene, CDR1 is SGHRS and CDR2 is YFSETQ. The CDR3 region is CASSLGAAGGPPDTQYF. As DNA, the CDR3 is TGCGCCAGCAGCTTGGGGGCAGCGGGAGGGCCTCCAGATACGCAGTATTTT.

This clonotype was seen a few times. This chain uses TRBV27 with TRBJ2-3; 8 bases align to TRBD1. Germline values: CDR1 MNHEY, CDR2 SMNVEV (reference sequence). The V gene end was trimmed by 2 bases and the J gene end by 2 bases; junction bases not matched to a gene: 3. The CDR3 is made up of 15 amino acids. Here the CDR3 reads CASSLDQGATDTQYF. The CDR3 bases are TGTGCCAGCAGTTTAGACCAGGGGGCCACAGATACGCAGTATTTT.

This clonotype was recorded a few times. The CDR3 spells CSASPPNVEAFF. The CDR3, as DNA: TGCAGTGCTTCCCCCCCAAATGTTGAAGCTTTCTTT. This sequence joins TRBV20-1 and TRBJ1-1; D remains unclear. The CDR3 contains 12 residues. The germline CDR1 and CDR2 sequences are DFQATT and SNEGSKA (reference sequence). The V end lost 5 bases, the J end lost 7 bases, and 14 bases lay between the germline ends.

This clonotype was counted a few times. This rearrangement joins TRBV5-1 to TRBJ2-1; D might be TRBD2 (5 bases). The V end was cut by 1 base, the J end by 4 bases, with 24 bases between. Germline values: CDR1 SGHRS, CDR2 YFSETQ. CDR3 length: 19 amino acids. CDR3 amino acids: CASSLMPSSNHIPYNEQFF. The CDR3 DNA is TGCGCCAGCAGCTTGATGCCTAGCTCCAACCATATTCCATACAATGAGCAGTTCTTC.

This clonotype was observed a few times. This CDR3 is CSARDLVLTLHF. The DNA of the CDR3 is TGCAGTGCTAGAGATCTAGTTCTTACCCTCCACTTT. The chain employs TRBV20-1 and TRBJ1-6; D is unresolved. Looked up from germline, CDR1 is DFQATT and CDR2 is SNEGSKA (reference sequence). The CDR3 is made up of 12 amino acids. The germline V and J ends were trimmed by 0 bases and 14 bases, with 11 bases remaining between them.

The rearrangement joins TRBV19 to TRBJ2-7; TRBD1 aligns across 7 bases. CDR1 is LNHDA and CDR2 is SQIVND in the germline V gene (reference sequence). The CDR3 has 14 amino acids. The V and J ends lost 1 base and 3 bases, in that order; junction bases with no gene match: 3. CDR3 sequence: CASSIAGQNYEQYF. DNA for the CDR3: TGTGCCAGTAGTATAGCGGGACAGAACTACGAGCAGTACTTC.

The V call is TRBV7-9, the J call TRBJ1-5, with TRBD1 as a possible D gene (5 bases). V was shortened by 4 bases and J by 7 bases, with 14 bases between the two germline ends. The CDR3 is 14 amino acids. Germline CDR1 SEHNR, CDR2 FQNEAQ (reference sequence). The CDR3 DNA reads as TGTGCCAGCAGCTCAATGAGGGGTTTCCAGCCCCAGCATTTT. This encodes CASSSMRGFQPQHF.

In its sample, this clonotype was seen many times. The chain couples TRBV19 to TRBJ1-2; D uncertain. Germline loops: CDR1 LNHDA, CDR2 SQIVND (reference sequence). Trimming removed 6 bases at V and 7 bases at J, with 15 bases between. The CDR3 totals 13 residues. The CDR3, as DNA: TGTGCCAGTAGAACTAGCGGGCTCCGTGGCTACACCTTC. Protein: CASRTSGLRGYTF.

This clonotype was found many times. The V and J genes are TRBV4-1 and TRBJ2-7; D gene ambiguous. The CDR3 is 13 amino acids. Trimming took 3 bases from V and 3 from J, leaving 9 bases between them. The V gene's germline CDR1 is MGHRA and CDR2 YSYEKL. The CDR3 sequence is CASSQGMGYEQYF. Written as DNA, the CDR3 is TGCGCCAGCAGCCAGGGGATGGGCTACGAGCAGTACTTC.

The chain links TRBV14 to TRBJ1-1, with D unclear. Germline-derived CDR1 and CDR2 are SGHDN and FVKESK. Trimming removed 4 bases at V and 3 bases at J, with 15 bases between. The CDR3 runs 15 residues. CDR3 loop: CASSLEWSSDTEAFF. CDR3 nucleotides: TGTGCCAGCAGCCTCGAGTGGTCTAGCGACACTGAAGCTTTCTTT.